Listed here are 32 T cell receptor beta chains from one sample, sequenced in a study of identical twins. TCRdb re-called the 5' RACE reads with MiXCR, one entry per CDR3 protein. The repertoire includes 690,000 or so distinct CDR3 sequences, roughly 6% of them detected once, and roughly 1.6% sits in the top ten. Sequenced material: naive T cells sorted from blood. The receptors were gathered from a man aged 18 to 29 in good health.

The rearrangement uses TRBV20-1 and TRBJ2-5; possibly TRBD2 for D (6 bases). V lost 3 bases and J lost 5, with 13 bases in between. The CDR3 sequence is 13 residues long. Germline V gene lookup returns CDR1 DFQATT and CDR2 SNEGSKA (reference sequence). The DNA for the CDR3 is TGCAGTGCTAGTTCAGCGGGCCCGGAGACCCAGTACTTC. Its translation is CSASSAGPETQYF.

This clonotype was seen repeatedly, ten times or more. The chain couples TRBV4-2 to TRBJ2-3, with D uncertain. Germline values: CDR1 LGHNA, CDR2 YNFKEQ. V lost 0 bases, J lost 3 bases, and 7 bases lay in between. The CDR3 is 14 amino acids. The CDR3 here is CASSQDGQTDTQYF. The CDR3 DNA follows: TGTGCCAGCAGCCAAGATGGTCAGACAGATACGCAGTATTTT.

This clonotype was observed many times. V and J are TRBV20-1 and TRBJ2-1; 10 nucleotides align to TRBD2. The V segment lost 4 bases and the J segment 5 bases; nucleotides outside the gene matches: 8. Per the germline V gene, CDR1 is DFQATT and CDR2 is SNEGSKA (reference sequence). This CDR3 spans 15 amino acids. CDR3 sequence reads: CSATSGSPKNNEQFF. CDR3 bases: TGCAGTGCTACTAGCGGGAGTCCCAAAAACAATGAGCAGTTCTTC.

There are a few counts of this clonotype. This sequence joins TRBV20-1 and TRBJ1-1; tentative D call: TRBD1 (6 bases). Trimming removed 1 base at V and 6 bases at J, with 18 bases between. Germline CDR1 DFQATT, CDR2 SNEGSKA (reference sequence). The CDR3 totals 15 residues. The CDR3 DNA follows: TGCAGTGCTAGAGTTTTGGATTTGTCAGGGGCTGAAGCTTTCTTT. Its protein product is CSARVLDLSGAEAFF.

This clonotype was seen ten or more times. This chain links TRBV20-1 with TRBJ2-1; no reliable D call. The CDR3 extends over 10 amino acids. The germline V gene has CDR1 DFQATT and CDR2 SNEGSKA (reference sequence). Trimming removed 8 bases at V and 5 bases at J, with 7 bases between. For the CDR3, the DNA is TGCAGTTCCCCCCACAATGAGCAGTTCTTC. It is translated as CSSPHNEQFF.

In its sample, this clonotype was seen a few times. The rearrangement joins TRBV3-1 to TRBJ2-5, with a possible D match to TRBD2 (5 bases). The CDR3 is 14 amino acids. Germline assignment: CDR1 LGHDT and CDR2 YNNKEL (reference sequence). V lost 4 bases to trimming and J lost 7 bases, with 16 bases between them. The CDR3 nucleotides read TGTGCCAGCAGCCTAGCCGCAGCGGTGGGGACCCAGTACTTC. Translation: CASSLAAAVGTQYF.

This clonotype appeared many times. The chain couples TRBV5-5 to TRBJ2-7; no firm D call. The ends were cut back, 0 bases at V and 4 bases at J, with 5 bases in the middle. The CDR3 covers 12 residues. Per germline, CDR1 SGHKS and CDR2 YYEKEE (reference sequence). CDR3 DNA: TGTGCCAGCAGCTTGGACATTTACGAGCAGTACTTC. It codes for CASSLDIYEQYF.

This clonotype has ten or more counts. The CDR3 here is CSARPVGFETQYF. In nucleotides, the CDR3 is TGCAGTGCTAGACCTGTCGGGTTTGAGACCCAGTACTTC. The V and J genes are TRBV20-1 and TRBJ2-5, with no clear D. In germline, CDR1 is DFQATT, CDR2 SNEGSKA (reference sequence). The CDR3 totals 13 residues. Trimming shortened V by 2 bases and J by 5 bases, and 12 bases separated the two germline ends.

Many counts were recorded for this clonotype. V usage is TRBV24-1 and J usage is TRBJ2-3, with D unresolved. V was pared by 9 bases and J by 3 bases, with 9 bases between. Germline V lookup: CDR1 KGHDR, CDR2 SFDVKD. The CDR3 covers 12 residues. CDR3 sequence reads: CATATPTDTQYF. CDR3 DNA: TGTGCCACCGCCACTCCTACAGATACGCAGTATTTT.

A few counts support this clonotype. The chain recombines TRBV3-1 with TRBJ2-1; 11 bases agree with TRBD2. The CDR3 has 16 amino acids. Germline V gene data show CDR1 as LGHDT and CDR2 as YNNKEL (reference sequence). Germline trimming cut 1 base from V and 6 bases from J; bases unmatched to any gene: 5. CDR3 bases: TGTGCCAGCAGCCAAGTTCGACTAGCGGGAATCAATGAGCAGTTCTTC. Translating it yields CASSQVRLAGINEQFF.

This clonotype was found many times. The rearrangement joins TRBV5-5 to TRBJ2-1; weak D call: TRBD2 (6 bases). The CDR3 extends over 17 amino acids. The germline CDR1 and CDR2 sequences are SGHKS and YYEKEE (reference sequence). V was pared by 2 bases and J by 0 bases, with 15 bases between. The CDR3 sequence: CASSLQERVRSYNEQFF. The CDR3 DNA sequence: TGTGCCAGCAGCTTACAGGAGCGGGTCCGCTCCTACAATGAGCAGTTCTTC.

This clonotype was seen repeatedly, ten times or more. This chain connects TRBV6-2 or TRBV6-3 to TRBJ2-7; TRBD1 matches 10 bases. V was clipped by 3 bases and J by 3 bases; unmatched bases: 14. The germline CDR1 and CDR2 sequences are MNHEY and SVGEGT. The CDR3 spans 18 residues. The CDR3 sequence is CASSYALRGTGDIYEQYF. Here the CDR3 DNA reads TGTGCCAGCAGTTATGCCCTCCGAGGGACAGGGGATATCTACGAGCAGTACTTC.

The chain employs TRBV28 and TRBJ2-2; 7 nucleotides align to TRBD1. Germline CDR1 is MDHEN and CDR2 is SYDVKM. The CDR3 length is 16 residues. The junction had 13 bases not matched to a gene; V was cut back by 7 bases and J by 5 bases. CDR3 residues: CASTFRQGMLTGELFF. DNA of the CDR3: TGTGCCAGCACCTTTCGACAGGGAATGCTGACCGGGGAGCTGTTTTTT.

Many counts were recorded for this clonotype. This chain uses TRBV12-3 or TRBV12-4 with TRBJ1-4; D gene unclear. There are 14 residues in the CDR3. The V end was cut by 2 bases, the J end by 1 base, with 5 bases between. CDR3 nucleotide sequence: TGTGCCAGCAGTTTACGGAGAACTAATGAAAAACTGTTTTTT. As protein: CASSLRRTNEKLFF.

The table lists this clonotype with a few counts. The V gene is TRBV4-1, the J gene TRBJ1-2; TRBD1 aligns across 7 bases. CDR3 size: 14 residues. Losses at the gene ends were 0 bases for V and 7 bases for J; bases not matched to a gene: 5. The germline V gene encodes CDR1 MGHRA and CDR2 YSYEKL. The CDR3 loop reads CASSQEATGPGYTF. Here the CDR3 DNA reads TGCGCCAGCAGCCAAGAGGCGACAGGGCCTGGCTACACCTTC.

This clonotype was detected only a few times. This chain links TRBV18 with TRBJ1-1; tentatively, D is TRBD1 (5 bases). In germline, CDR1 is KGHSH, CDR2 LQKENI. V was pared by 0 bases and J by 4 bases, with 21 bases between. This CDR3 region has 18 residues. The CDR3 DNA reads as TGTGCCAGCTCACCACCGCGAGCAGGGAAGTATGGTGGCACTGAAGCTTTCTTT. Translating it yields CASSPPRAGKYGGTEAFF.

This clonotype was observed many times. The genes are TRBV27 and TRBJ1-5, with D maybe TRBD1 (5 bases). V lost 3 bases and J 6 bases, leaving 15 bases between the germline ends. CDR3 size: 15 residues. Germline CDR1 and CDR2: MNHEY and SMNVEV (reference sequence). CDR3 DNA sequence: TGTGCCAGCAGTTTCCGCCAGGGACTCGGTCAGCCCCAGCATTTT. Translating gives CASSFRQGLGQPQHF.

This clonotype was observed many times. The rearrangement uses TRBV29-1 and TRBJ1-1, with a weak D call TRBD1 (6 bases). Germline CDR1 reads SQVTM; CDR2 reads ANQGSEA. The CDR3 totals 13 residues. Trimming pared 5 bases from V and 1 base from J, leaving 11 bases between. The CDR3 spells CSVLGGRNTEAFF. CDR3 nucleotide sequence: TGCAGCGTTTTGGGGGGCCGGAACACTGAAGCTTTCTTT.

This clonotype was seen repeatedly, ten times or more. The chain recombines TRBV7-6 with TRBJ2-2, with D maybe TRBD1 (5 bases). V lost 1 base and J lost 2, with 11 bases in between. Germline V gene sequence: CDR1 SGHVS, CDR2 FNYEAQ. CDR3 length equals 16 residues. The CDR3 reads CASSLGPGLNTGELFF. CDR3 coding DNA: TGTGCCAGCAGCTTAGGCCCAGGGCTTAACACCGGGGAGCTGTTTTTT.

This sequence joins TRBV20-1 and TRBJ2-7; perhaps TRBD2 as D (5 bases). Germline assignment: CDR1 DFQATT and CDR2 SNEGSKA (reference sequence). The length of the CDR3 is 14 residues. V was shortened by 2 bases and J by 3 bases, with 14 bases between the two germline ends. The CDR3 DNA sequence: TGCAGTGCTAGACTCACTAGTTCCCACTACGAGCAGTACTTC. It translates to CSARLTSSHYEQYF.

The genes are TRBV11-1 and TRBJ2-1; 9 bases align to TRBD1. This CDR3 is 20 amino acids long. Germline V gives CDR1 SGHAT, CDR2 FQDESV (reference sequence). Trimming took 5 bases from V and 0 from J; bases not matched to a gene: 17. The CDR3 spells CASSPPLRQGGRDSYNEQFF. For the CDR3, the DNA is TGTGCCAGCAGCCCCCCTCTCCGACAGGGGGGACGGGACTCCTACAATGAGCAGTTCTTC.

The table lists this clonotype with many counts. The CDR3 sequence: CASSQDVQGKTQYF. CDR3 coding DNA: TGTGCCAGCAGCCAAGATGTTCAGGGGAAGACCCAGTACTTC. The gene calls are TRBV3-1 and TRBJ2-5; D might be TRBD1 (6 bases). CDR1 is LGHDT, CDR2 YNNKEL, per germline (reference sequence). Trimming took 0 bases from V and 6 from J, leaving 11 bases between them. The CDR3 runs 14 residues.

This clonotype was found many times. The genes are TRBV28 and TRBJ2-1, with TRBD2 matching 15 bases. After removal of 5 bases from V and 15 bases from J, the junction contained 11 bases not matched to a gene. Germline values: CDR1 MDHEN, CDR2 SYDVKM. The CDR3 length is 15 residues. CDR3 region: CASSPPRTSGRAGFF. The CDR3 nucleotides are TGTGCCAGCAGTCCCCCCCGGACTAGCGGGAGGGCGGGGTTCTTC.

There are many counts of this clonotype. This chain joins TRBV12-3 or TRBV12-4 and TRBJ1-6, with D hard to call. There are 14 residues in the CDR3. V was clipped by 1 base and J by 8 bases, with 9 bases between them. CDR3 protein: CASSLEPAHSPLHF. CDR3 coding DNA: TGTGCCAGCAGTTTAGAACCCGCCCATTCACCCCTCCACTTT.

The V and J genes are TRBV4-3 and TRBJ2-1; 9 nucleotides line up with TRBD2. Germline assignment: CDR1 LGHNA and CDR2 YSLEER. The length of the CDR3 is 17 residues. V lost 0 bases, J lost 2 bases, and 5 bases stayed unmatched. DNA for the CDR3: TGCGCCAGCAGCCAAGATTCTAGCGGGGCCCCCTACAATGAGCAGTTCTTC. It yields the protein CASSQDSSGAPYNEQFF.

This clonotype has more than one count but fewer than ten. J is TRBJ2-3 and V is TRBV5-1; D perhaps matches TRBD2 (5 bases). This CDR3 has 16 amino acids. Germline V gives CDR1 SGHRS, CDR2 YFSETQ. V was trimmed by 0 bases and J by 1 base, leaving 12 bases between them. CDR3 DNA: TGCGCCAGCAGCTTGGAAGGGATCGGGGGCACAGATACGCAGTATTTT. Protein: CASSLEGIGGTDTQYF.

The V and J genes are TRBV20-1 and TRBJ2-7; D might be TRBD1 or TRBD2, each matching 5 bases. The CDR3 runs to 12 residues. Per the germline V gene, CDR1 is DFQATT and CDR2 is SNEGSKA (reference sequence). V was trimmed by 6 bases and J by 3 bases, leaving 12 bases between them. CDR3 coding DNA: TGCAGTGCCAAGGGACGCGGCTACGAGCAGTACTTC. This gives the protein CSAKGRGYEQYF.

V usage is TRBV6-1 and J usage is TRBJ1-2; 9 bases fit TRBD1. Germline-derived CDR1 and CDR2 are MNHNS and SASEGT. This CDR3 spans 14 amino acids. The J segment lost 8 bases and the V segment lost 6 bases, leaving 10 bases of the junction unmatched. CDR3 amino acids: CASRRWDREDGYTF. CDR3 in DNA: TGTGCCAGCAGGCGATGGGACAGGGAAGACGGCTACACCTTC.

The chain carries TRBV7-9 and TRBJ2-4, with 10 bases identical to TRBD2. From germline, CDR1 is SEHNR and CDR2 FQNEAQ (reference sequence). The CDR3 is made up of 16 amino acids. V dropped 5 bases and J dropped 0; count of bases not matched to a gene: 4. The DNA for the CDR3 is TGTGCCAGCAGCCGCGGACTAGCGGCAGCCAAAAACATTCAGTACTTC. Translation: CASSRGLAAAKNIQYF.

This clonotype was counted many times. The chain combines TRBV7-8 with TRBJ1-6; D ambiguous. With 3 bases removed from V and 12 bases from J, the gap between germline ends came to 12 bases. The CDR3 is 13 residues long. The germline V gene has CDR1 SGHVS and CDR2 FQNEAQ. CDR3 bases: TGTGCCAGCAGCTTTATCAGGACCAGACCCCTCCACTTT. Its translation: CASSFIRTRPLHF.

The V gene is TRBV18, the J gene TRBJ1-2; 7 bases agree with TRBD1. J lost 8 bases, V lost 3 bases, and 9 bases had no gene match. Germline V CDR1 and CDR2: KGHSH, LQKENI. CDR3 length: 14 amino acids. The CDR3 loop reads CASSPDRQGGGYTF. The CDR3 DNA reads TGTGCCAGCTCACCGGATCGACAGGGTGGAGGCTACACCTTC.

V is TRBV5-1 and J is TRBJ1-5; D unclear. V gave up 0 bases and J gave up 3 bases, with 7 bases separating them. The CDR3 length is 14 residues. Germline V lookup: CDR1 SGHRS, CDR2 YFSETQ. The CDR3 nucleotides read TGCGCCAGCAGCTTGGAGGGTATCAATCAGCCCCAGCATTTT. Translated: CASSLEGINQPQHF.